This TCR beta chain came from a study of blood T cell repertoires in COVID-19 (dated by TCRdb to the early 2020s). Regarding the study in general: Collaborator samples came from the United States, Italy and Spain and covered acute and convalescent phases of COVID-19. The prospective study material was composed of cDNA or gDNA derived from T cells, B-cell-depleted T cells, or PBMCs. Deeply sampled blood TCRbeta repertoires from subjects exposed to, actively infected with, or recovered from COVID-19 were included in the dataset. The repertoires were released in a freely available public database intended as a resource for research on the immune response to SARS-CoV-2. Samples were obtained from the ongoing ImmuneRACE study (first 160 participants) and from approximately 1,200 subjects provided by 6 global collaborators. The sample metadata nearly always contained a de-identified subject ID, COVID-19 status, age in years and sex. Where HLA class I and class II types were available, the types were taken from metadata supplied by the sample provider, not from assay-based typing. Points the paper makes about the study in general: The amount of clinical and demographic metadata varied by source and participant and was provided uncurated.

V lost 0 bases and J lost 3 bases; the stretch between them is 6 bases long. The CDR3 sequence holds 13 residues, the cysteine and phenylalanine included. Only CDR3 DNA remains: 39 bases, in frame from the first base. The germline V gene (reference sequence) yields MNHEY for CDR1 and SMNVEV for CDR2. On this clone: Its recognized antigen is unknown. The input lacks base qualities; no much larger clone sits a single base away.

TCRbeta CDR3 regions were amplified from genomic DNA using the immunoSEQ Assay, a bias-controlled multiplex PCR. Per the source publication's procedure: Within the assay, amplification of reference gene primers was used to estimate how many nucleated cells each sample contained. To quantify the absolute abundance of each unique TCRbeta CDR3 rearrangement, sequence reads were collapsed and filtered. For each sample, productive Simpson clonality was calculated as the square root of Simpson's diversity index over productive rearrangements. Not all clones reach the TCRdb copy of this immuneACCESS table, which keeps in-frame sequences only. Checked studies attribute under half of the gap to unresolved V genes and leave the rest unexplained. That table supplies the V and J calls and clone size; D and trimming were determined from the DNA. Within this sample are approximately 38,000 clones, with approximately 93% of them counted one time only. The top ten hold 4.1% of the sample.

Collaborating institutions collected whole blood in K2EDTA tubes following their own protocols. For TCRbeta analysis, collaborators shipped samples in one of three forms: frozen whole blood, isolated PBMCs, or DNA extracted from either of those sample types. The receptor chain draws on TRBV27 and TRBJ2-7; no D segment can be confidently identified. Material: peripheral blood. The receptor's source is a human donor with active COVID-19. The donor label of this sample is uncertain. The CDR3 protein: CASSLSRDYEQYF. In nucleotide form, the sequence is TGTGCCAGCAGTTTATCACGAGACTACGAGCAGTACTTC.